One and the same sample provided the 14 T cell receptor beta chains below, sequenced in a study of cytomegalovirus exposure and HLA in healthy donors. The protocol was immunoSEQ multiplex PCR, while the TCRdb copy is restricted to in-frame clones and leaves out a portion. The sample has roughly 150,000 clones; around nine tenths are singletons. Sequenced input: PBMCs. The receptors shown here come from a woman younger than 35 in good health and CMV-seropositive.

The CDR3 nucleotides are TGCAGCGTTGAAGTTGACCGGACTGACAGGGGGTTCGAAGCTTTCTTT. Translating it yields CSVEVDRTDRGFEAFF. V usage is TRBV29-1 and J usage is TRBJ1-1; TRBD1 matches at 9 bases. Germline CDR1 SQVTM, CDR2 ANQGSEA. CDR3 length equals 16 residues. V trimming: 1 base; J trimming: 8 bases; junction bases outside the gene matches: 14. The full variable domain, its missing parts supplied by reference TRBV29-1 and TRBJ1-1, is SAVISQKPSRDICQRGTSLTIQCQVDSQVTMMFWYRQQPGQSLTLIATANQGSEATYESGFVIDKFPISRPNLTFSTLTVSNMSPEDSSIYLCSVEVDRTDRGFEAFFGQGTRLTVV.

Written as DNA, the CDR3 is TGTGCCAGCAGCTTGTCGAGCGGGAGGGCCGTGGAGACCCAGTACTTC. Its translation: CASSLSSGRAVETQYF. The rearrangement uses TRBV5-4 and TRBJ2-5; TRBD2 matches at 10 bases. V was clipped by 1 base and J by 5 bases; unmatched bases: 8. This CDR3 is 16 amino acids long. The germline V gene encodes CDR1 SGHNT and CDR2 YYREEE (reference sequence).

The chain combines TRBV12-5 with TRBJ2-2; 11 positions agree with TRBD2. V trimming: 3 bases; J trimming: 3 bases; junction bases outside the gene matches: 12. The germline V gene has CDR1 LGHNT and CDR2 FRNRAP. The CDR3 has 19 residues. The CDR3 loop reads CASGFLLAGALVYTGELFF. DNA for the CDR3: TGTGCTAGTGGTTTTTTACTAGCGGGAGCCTTAGTCTACACCGGGGAGCTGTTTTTT.

The chain carries TRBV9 and TRBJ2-6, with TRBD1 as a possible D gene (6 bases). Trimming took off 2 bases at V and 17 bases at J, with 20 bases between the two ends. CDR1 SGDLS and CDR2 YYNGEE come from the germline V gene. The CDR3 runs 14 residues. Here the CDR3 reads CASSVWGTSFQLTF. The DNA for the CDR3 is TGTGCCAGCAGCGTCTGGGGGACATCCTTTCAGTTGACTTTC.

J is TRBJ1-2 and V is TRBV7-9; 7 bases match TRBD1. Unmatched junction bases numbered 6, after V lost 1 base and J lost 4 bases. There are 15 residues in the CDR3. Germline values: CDR1 SEHNR, CDR2 FQNEAQ (reference sequence). The CDR3 here is CASSLVPDRAYGYTF. As DNA, the CDR3 is TGTGCCAGCAGCTTAGTTCCCGACAGGGCCTATGGCTACACCTTC.

The V gene is TRBV7-2, the J gene TRBJ1-5; the match to TRBD1 covers 7 bases. CDR3 length: 14 amino acids. The germline gives CDR1 SGHTA, CDR2 FQGNSA. V gave up 5 bases and J gave up 2 bases; unmatched junction bases: 3. The CDR3 region is CASSVTGGNQPQHF. CDR3 in DNA: TGTGCCAGCAGCGTAACAGGGGGCAATCAGCCCCAGCATTTT.

This chain connects TRBV5-1 to TRBJ2-2; no clear D. This CDR3 comprises 13 residues. Trimming took off 0 bases at V and 10 bases at J, with 10 bases between the two ends. In germline, CDR1 is SGHRS, CDR2 YFSETQ. CDR3 DNA: TGCGCCAGCAGCTTGGCTATGGGCCCGGAGCTGTTTTTT. Residues: CASSLAMGPELFF. Complete variable domain (other parts from reference TRBV5-1 and TRBJ2-2): KAGVTQTPRYLIKTRGQQVTLSCSPISGHRSVSWYQQTPGQGLQFLFEYFSETQRNKGNFPGRFSGRQFSNSRSEMNVSTLELGDSALYLCASSLAMGPELFFGEGSRLTVL.

This clone was seen only once. V is TRBV12-5 and J is TRBJ2-2; 9 bases fit TRBD2. Per germline, CDR1 LGHNT and CDR2 FRNRAP. The CDR3 consists of 20 residues. V trimming: 2 bases; J trimming: 4 bases; junction bases outside the gene matches: 17. The CDR3 sequence is CASGLSALVGTSLATGELFF. The CDR3 DNA is TGTGCTAGTGGTTTGAGTGCCTTGGTGGGGACTAGCTTGGCCACCGGGGAGCTGTTTTTT.

The rearrangement links TRBV11-3 to TRBJ1-1; no reliable D call. The V gene's germline CDR1 is SGHNT and CDR2 YENEEA. CDR3 length equals 14 residues. Trimming cost V 4 bases and J 0 bases, with 9 bases left between them. CDR3 coding DNA: TGTGCCAGCAGCTCGGGGAATCTGAACACTGAAGCTTTCTTT. It translates to CASSSGNLNTEAFF.

This chain's CDR3 is CASSQDIQPGELFF. DNA of the CDR3: TGCGCCAGCAGCCAAGATATACAGCCCGGGGAGCTGTTTTTT. The rearrangement joins TRBV4-3 to TRBJ2-2; D not resolved. Germline lookup yields CDR1 LGHNA and CDR2 YSLEER. The CDR3 is 14 amino acids. The germline V and J ends were trimmed by 0 bases and 6 bases, with 8 bases remaining between them.

The CDR3 DNA follows: TGTGCCAGCAGCCAAGAAGGAGGTAATGAAAAACTGTTTTTT. Its translation: CASSQEGGNEKLFF. The chain links TRBV4-2 to TRBJ1-4; no definite D call. The CDR3 length is 14 residues. V was cut by 0 bases and J by 4 bases, with 6 bases left in between. Germline V gene sequence: CDR1 LGHNA, CDR2 YNFKEQ.

This clone showed up just once. The CDR3: CASSSEALATSSTDTQYF. The CDR3 region has the DNA TGCGCCAGCAGCTCCGAAGCACTAGCGACCTCATCCACAGATACGCAGTATTTT. The gene calls are TRBV5-1 and TRBJ2-3, with 7 bases lining up with TRBD2. The CDR3 runs to 18 residues. V lost 3 bases to trimming and J lost 2 bases; unmatched junction nucleotides: 15. Looked up from germline, CDR1 is SGHRS and CDR2 is YFSETQ. Full variable domain (rest looked up from reference TRBV5-1 and TRBJ2-3): KAGVTQTPRYLIKTRGQQVTLSCSPISGHRSVSWYQQTPGQGLQFLFEYFSETQRNKGNFPGRFSGRQFSNSRSEMNVSTLELGDSALYLCASSSEALATSSTDTQYFGPGTRLTVL.

This chain links TRBV30 with TRBJ2-5; 7 nucleotides match TRBD1. The germline CDR1 and CDR2 sequences are GTSNPN and SVGIG (reference sequence). This CDR3 has 15 amino acids. V lost 2 bases, J lost 5 bases, and 11 bases stayed unmatched. The CDR3: CAWSSGGSSLETQYF. CDR3 in DNA: TGTGCCTGGAGTTCAGGGGGTTCTTCCTTGGAGACCCAGTACTTC.

This chain joins TRBV4-1 and TRBJ2-3; TRBD2 agrees at 11 bases. CDR3 length: 17 residues. Germline V gives CDR1 MGHRA, CDR2 YSYEKL. Trimming cost V 1 base and J 5 bases; bases outside gene matches: 8. CDR3: CASSQVTSGSPRDTQYF. In DNA form, the CDR3 reads TGCGCCAGCAGCCAAGTTACTAGCGGGAGTCCCAGAGATACGCAGTATTTT.